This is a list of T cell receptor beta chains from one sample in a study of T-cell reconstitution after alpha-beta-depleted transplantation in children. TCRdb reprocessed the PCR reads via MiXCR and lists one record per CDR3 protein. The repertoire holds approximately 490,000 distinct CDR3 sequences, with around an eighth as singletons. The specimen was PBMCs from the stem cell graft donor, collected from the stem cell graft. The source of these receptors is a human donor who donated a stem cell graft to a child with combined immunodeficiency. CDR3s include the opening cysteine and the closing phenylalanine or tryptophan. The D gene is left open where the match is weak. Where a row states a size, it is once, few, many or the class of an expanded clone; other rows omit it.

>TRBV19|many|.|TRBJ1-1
TGTGCCAGTAGGTCGACAGAGAAGAACACTGAAGCTTTCTTT
CASRSTEKNTEAFF
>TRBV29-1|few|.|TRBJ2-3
TGCAGCGTTGAAGATGGGGCAGATACGCAGTATTTT
CSVEDGADTQYF
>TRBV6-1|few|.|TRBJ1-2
TGTGCCAGCAGTGAAGCCCTCCTCAGGGTGTCGTATGGCTACACCTTC
CASSEALLRVSYGYTF
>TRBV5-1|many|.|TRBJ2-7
TGCGCCAGCAGCTTTCGGGGTACCGAGCAGTACTTC
CASSFRGTEQYF
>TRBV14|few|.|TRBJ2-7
TGTGCCAGCAGCCATTACAGCGACTACGAGCAGTACTTC
CASSHYSDYEQYF
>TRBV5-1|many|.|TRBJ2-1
TGCGCCAGCAGCTTGGTGGCCGGCTACAATGAGCAGTTCTTC
CASSLVAGYNEQFF
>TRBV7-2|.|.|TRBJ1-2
TGTGCCAGCAGCTTAGATCCCGGTACAAAGGCCGACACCTTC
CASSLDPGTKADTF
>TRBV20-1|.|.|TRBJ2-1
TGCAGTGCCGCCCGCTTAGCGGCCCAGTTCTTC
CSAARLAAQFF
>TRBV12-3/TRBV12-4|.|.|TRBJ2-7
TGTGCCAGCAGTAATACAGGGTTCGGGTCCTACGAGCAGTACTTC
CASSNTGFGSYEQYF
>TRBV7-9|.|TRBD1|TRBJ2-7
TGTGCCAGCAGCTCCGGGACAGGAGTCTTTAGCTCCTACGAGCAGTACTTC
CASSSGTGVFSSYEQYF
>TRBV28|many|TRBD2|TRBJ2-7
TGTGCCAGCAGTTTAACGGGACTAGCGGGGAGAGCCTACGAGCAGTACTTC
CASSLTGLAGRAYEQYF
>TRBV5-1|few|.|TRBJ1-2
TGCGCCAGCAGCTTGGAGTCAGGGGTAAACTATGGCTACACCTTC
CASSLESGVNYGYTF
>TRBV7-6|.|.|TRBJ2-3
TGTGCCAGCAGCTCCCAAGCTATCGGCGGTACGCAGTATTTT
CASSSQAIGGTQYF
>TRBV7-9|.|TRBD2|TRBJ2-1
TGTGCCAGCAGCTTAGGATGGGAGGGCGAGAATGAGCAGTTCTTC
CASSLGWEGENEQFF
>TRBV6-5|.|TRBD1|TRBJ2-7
TGTGCCAGCAGTTACTCACGGGCAGGGGGAACGACCTACGAGCAGTACTTC
CASSYSRAGGTTYEQYF
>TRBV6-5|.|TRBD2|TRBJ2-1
TGTGCCAGCAGCTTCACTCGGACTAGCGGGGCTTCCTACAATGAGCAGTTCTTC
CASSFTRTSGASYNEQFF
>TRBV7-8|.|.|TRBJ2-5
TGTGCCAGCAGCGTCACGGGACGGCCAGAGACCCAGTACTTC
CASSVTGRPETQYF
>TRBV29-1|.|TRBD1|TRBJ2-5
TGCAGCGCGCACAGGGGGCTAGGAGAGACCCAGTACTTC
CSAHRGLGETQYF
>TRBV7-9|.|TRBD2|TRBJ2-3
TGTGCCAGCAGCTTAGGACTAGCGGGGACCACAGATACGCAGTATTTT
CASSLGLAGTTDTQYF
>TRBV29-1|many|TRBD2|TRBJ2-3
TGCAGCGTGAGGGACTACCTAACAGATACGCAGTATTTT
CSVRDYLTDTQYF